This entry lists 12 T cell receptor beta chains sequenced from one sample in a study of regulatory T cells in long-lasting Graves disease. CDR3 regions were amplified by Arm-PCR using iRepertoire HTBI primers to build TCR beta libraries. TCRdb reprocessed the multiplex PCR reads via MiXCR and lists one record per CDR3 protein. The sample contains about 310,000 distinct CDR3 sequences, 18% of which appear only once. The time point denotes: newly diagnosed GD, antithyroid drugs for less than 3 months. PBMC RNA was the source of the TCR library. The sequenced sample was peripheral blood mononuclear cells (PBMCs), obtained at new diagnosis, from a patient treated with antithyroid drugs. These receptors all come from a female donor with Graves disease.

A few counts support this clonotype. This chain joins TRBV19 and TRBJ2-7; 9 bases fit TRBD1. Per germline, CDR1 LNHDA and CDR2 SQIVND (reference sequence). J lost 0 bases, V lost 0 bases, and 9 bases had no gene match. CDR3 length equals 18 residues. For the CDR3, the DNA is TGTGCCAGTAGTATAGATTATAGGGGACAGGGACCCTCCTACGAGCAGTACTTC. Its translation: CASSIDYRGQGPSYEQYF.

This clonotype has ten or more counts. J is TRBJ2-7 and V is TRBV12-5; maybe TRBD1 (5 bases). CDR1 is LGHNT and CDR2 is FRNRAP in the germline V gene. Trimming cost V 6 bases and J 0 bases, with 15 bases left between them. This CDR3 is 15 amino acids long. CDR3 nucleotides: TGTGCTAGTGGCCATGGGGCTAGTGACTCCTACGAGCAGTACTTC. This gives the protein CASGHGASDSYEQYF.

This chain links TRBV28 with TRBJ2-3; D not certain. Per the germline V gene, CDR1 is MDHEN and CDR2 is SYDVKM. V lost 7 bases and J lost 2, with 16 bases in between. This CDR3 comprises 15 residues. The CDR3 nucleotides read TGTGCCAGCAACCTCTCCGGGCTCATCACAGATACGCAGTATTTT. It codes for CASNLSGLITDTQYF.

In this sample, this clonotype turned up a few times. The CDR3 region has the DNA TGTGCCAGTAGTAACACGGTTCAGCCCCAGCATTTT. It translates to CASSNTVQPQHF. The chain has TRBV19 and TRBJ1-5, with unresolved D. The CDR3 has 12 amino acids. V lost 4 bases to trimming and J lost 6 bases, with 7 bases between them. In germline, CDR1 is LNHDA, CDR2 SQIVND (reference sequence).

The CDR3, as DNA: TGTGCCAGCAGCGTCACTAGCGGGACTGGCACCGGGGAGCTGTTTTTT. Translation: CASSVTSGTGTGELFF. The chain combines TRBV9 with TRBJ2-2; 10 bases agree with TRBD2. The CDR3 runs 16 residues. CDR1 and CDR2 (germline): SGDLS, YYNGEE. The trim removed 2 bases at V and 4 bases at J, leaving 5 bases unmatched. Complete variable domain (other parts from reference TRBV9 and TRBJ2-2): DSGVTQTPKHLITATGQRVTLRCSPRSGDLSVYWYQQSLDQGLQFLIQYYNGEERAKGNILERFSAQQFPDLHSELNLSSLELGDSALYFCASSVTSGTGTGELFFGEGSRLTVL.

About this clonotype: At one end, the junction sequence differs from germline, possibly due to a read error. J is TRBJ1-2 and V is TRBV28; D unclear. CDR1 and CDR2 (germline): MDHEN, SYDVKM. The CDR3 is 12 amino acids. The CDR3 loop is CASSSSKYGYTF. CDR3 nucleotide sequence: TGTGCCAGCAGCAGTTCTAAGTATGGCTACACCTTC.

This clonotype was seen at least ten times. DNA for the CDR3: TGTGCCAGCAGCCGCGTGACAGGGGGCGATGAGCAGTTCTTC. Translating gives CASSRVTGGDEQFF. The rearrangement joins TRBV12-3 or TRBV12-4 to TRBJ2-1, with TRBD1 matching 10 bases. V lost 6 bases to trimming and J lost 8 bases; unmatched junction nucleotides: 7. The CDR3 loop spans 14 amino acids.

This chain uses TRBV27 with TRBJ2-2; no definite D call. CDR1 and CDR2 (germline): MNHEY, SMNVEV (reference sequence). The length of the CDR3 is 17 residues. Trimming left V 3 bases short and J 5 bases short, with 19 bases between. The CDR3 protein is CASSFRPSLMKTGELFF. CDR3 coding DNA: TGTGCCAGCAGTTTCCGCCCCAGTCTAATGAAGACCGGGGAGCTGTTTTTT.

This clonotype was observed many times. V is TRBV7-6 and J is TRBJ2-1, with 7 bases that match TRBD1. This CDR3 comprises 16 residues. The V segment lost 0 bases and the J segment 8 bases; nucleotides outside the gene matches: 10. CDR1 SGHVS and CDR2 FNYEAQ come from the germline V gene. The CDR3 bases are TGTGCCAGCAGCTTAGCCTCGGGACAGCCGGTCGATGAGCAGTTCTTC. Its translation is CASSLASGQPVDEQFF.

Ten or more counts support this clonotype. The genes are TRBV7-8 and TRBJ2-4; D is possibly TRBD1 or TRBD2 (5 bases each). The V gene lost 2 bases and the J gene lost 8 bases, with 13 bases spanning the gap. Germline V lookup: CDR1 SGHVS, CDR2 FQNEAQ. This CDR3 has 14 residues. This chain's CDR3 is CASSLIRGPDIQYF. The CDR3 nucleotides read TGTGCCAGCAGCTTAATACGGGGACCGGACATTCAGTACTTC.

In its sample, this clonotype was seen many times. V is TRBV20-1 and J is TRBJ1-1; 8 positions match TRBD1. The CDR3 loop spans 16 amino acids. In germline, CDR1 is DFQATT, CDR2 SNEGSKA (reference sequence). The ends lost 5 bases at V and 3 bases at J; junction bases unmatched: 14. Written as DNA, the CDR3 is TGCAGTGCTTGGGCAGGGGGCGCGATGATAGACACTGAAGCTTTCTTT. This gives the protein CSAWAGGAMIDTEAFF.

This clonotype showed up many times. This sequence joins TRBV7-9 and TRBJ2-7; D might be TRBD2 (5 bases). The V gene lost 7 bases and the J gene lost 0 bases, with 25 bases spanning the gap. This CDR3 has 18 residues. Germline lookup yields CDR1 SEHNR and CDR2 FQNEAQ (reference sequence). CDR3 sequence reads: CASNDGGSSFPSSYEQYF. The CDR3 DNA reads TGTGCCAGCAACGATGGTGGGAGTTCGTTCCCCAGCTCCTACGAGCAGTACTTC.